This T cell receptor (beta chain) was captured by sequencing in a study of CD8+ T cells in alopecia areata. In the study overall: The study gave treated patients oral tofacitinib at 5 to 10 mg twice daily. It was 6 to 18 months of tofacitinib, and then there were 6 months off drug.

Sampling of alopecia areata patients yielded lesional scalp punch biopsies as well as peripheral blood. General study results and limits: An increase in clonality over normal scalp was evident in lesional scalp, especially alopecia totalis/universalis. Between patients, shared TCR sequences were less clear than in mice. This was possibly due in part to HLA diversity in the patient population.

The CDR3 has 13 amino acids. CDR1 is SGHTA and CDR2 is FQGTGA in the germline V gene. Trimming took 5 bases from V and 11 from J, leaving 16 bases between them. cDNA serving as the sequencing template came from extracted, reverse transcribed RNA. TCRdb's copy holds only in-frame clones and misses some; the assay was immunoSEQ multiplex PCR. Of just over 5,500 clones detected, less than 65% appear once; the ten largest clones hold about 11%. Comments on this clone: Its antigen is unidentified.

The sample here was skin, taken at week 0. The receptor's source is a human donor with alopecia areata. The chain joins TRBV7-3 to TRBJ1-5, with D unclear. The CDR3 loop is CASSLTAPGTQHF. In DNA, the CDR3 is TGTGCCAGCAGCCTTACGGCGCCGGGGACCCAGCATTTT. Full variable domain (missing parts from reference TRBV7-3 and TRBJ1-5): GAGVSQTPSNKVTEKGKYVELRCDPISGHTALYWYRQSLGQGPEFLIYFQGTGAADDSGLPNDRFFAVRPEGSVSTLKIQRTERGDSAVYLCASSLTAPGTQHFGDGTRLSIL.